This paragraph covers one T cell receptor beta chain sequence. Its antigen is unidentified. The CDR3 loop spans 20 amino acids. With V trimmed by 0 bases and J by 4 bases, 12 bases remained unmatched. The germline V gene has CDR1 SGHRS and CDR2 YFSETQ. The data are from a study of cytomegalovirus exposure and HLA in healthy donors. Findings of the study overall: Many donors shared some public TCRs, even though most TCR sequences were rare.

Amplification used 60 Vbeta primers and 13 Jbeta primers. TCRdb keeps only in-frame clones here, not all; method: immunoSEQ multiplex PCR. The repertoire holds approximately 160,000 clones, roughly 79% seen once, with 2.5% to 3.5% in the top ten. The genes are TRBV5-1 and TRBJ2-3; 15 bases are shared with TRBD2. The source of this sequence is a woman between 50 and 59 years old in good health and CMV-seropositive. Specimen: PBMCs. As DNA, the CDR3 is TGCGCCAGCAGCTTGGCCCGGACTAGCGGGGGGGCCTGGGGCCCAGATACGCAGTATTTT. Amino acid sequence: CASSLARTSGGAWGPDTQYF.